This T cell receptor (beta chain) was retrieved from a study of OX40 agonist ivuxolimab in advanced cancers. For the study at large: Patients were dosed intravenously with ivuxolimab at 0.01 to 10 mg/kg every 2 weeks. Whole-study results and caveats: Low normalized T-cell clonal expansion also characterized some of the nonresponders. CD8+ T cells were the subset that, on average, had more expanded clones than CD4+.

The ends lost 7 bases at V and 6 bases at J; junction bases unmatched: 10. CDR3 length: 15 amino acids. The germline CDR1 and CDR2 sequences are SGHTA and FQGNSA. Produced via immunoSEQ multiplex PCR; TCRdb's table is partial and in-frame only. The sample carries 90,000 to 95,000 clones, approximately 89% recorded once. Concerning this clone: The antigen remains unidentified.

The material was CD4+ or CD8+ T cells sorted from blood, obtained in a trial of the OX40 agonist ivuxolimab. This clonotype originated in an adult with an advanced solid tumor such as melanoma, head and neck, liver or kidney cancer. V usage is TRBV7-2 and J usage is TRBJ2-1; 9 nucleotides align to TRBD1. In nucleotides, the CDR3 is TGTGCCAGCATCGTCCGGGACAGGGCTCTCAATGAGCAGTTCTTC. Protein sequence: CASIVRDRALNEQFF.